The 14 T cell receptor beta chains given below trace back to one sample, sequenced in a study of response to subunit inactivated influenza vaccine. MiXCR was run by TCRdb on the RT-PCR reads, yielding one entry per CDR3 protein. The sample consists of a few hundred thousand distinct CDR3 sequences, approximately 9.9% of them appearing once. Source: PBMCs from blood, taken roughly 45 days after vaccination. These TCRs come from a man between 50 and 59 years old who received an inactivated influenza vaccine.

In this sample, this clonotype turned up a few times. The V call is TRBV20-1, the J call TRBJ2-7, with D possibly being TRBD2 (6 bases). Germline values: CDR1 DFQATT, CDR2 SNEGSKA (reference sequence). Trimming pared 0 bases from V and 3 bases from J, leaving 15 bases between. The CDR3 has 15 amino acids. CDR3 nucleotides: TGCAGTGCTAGAGATGCGGGACTTTCCGACTACGAGCAGTACTTC. It is translated as CSARDAGLSDYEQYF.

In this sample, this clonotype turned up many times. This chain connects TRBV4-3 to TRBJ1-5; maybe TRBD1 (5 bases). CDR1 and CDR2 from the germline V gene are LGHNA and YSLEER. V gave up 4 bases and J gave up 4 bases, with 14 bases separating them. The CDR3 totals 15 residues. The CDR3 reads CASSLTARDNQPQHF. DNA for the CDR3: TGCGCCAGCAGCCTGACAGCGAGGGATAATCAGCCCCAGCATTTT.

This clonotype has a handful of counts. V and J are TRBV4-3 and TRBJ2-7; D is unclear. CDR1 is LGHNA and CDR2 is YSLEER in the germline V gene. The V end was cut by 0 bases, the J end by 3 bases, with 6 bases between. CDR3 length: 13 amino acids. CDR3 sequence reads: CASSQDKGYEQYF. The CDR3 DNA follows: TGCGCCAGCAGCCAAGATAAGGGCTACGAGCAGTACTTC.

This clonotype has only a few counts. V gene TRBV25-1 combines with J gene TRBJ2-7, with D possibly matching TRBD2 (6 bases). The CDR3 loop spans 16 amino acids. With 1 base removed from V and 0 bases from J, the gap between germline ends came to 13 bases. Germline V gives CDR1 MGHDK, CDR2 SYGVNS. The CDR3 sequence: CASSEWGGTNSYEQYF. CDR3 nucleotide sequence: TGTGCCAGCAGTGAATGGGGCGGGACGAACTCCTACGAGCAGTACTTC.

In this sample, this clonotype turned up many times. The chain recombines TRBV10-3 with TRBJ2-5; D is ambiguous. This CDR3 comprises 13 residues. Germline V gene data show CDR1 as ENHRY and CDR2 as SYGVKD. Trimming took 0 bases from V and 4 from J, leaving 6 bases between them. CDR3 region: CAISESTRETQYF. Written as DNA, the CDR3 is TGTGCCATCAGTGAGTCGACACGAGAGACCCAGTACTTC.

This clonotype appeared many times. The CDR3 DNA is TGCGCCAGCAGCCAAGAATGGGGATTGGCTAGCGGGAGCTACGAGCAGTACTTC. It is translated as CASSQEWGLASGSYEQYF. The rearrangement joins TRBV4-3 to TRBJ2-7; TRBD2 matches 10 bases. This CDR3 comprises 18 residues. With V trimmed by 0 bases and J by 3 bases, 11 bases remained unmatched. Germline lookup yields CDR1 LGHNA and CDR2 YSLEER.

The V and J genes are TRBV12-3 or TRBV12-4 and TRBJ2-1; 7 bases match TRBD2. J was trimmed by 0 bases and V by 2 bases; bases with no gene match: 1. There are 15 residues in the CDR3. The CDR3 is CASSLTSASYNEQFF. CDR3 DNA: TGTGCCAGCAGTTTAACTAGCGCCTCCTACAATGAGCAGTTCTTC.

Many counts were recorded for this clonotype. The V gene is TRBV5-6, the J gene TRBJ2-3; D is undetermined. Per the germline V gene, CDR1 is SGHDT and CDR2 is YYEEEE. Trimming stripped 5 bases from V and 4 bases from J, with 11 bases between. The CDR3 totals 13 residues. CDR3: CASSRDRPDTQYF. The CDR3 DNA reads TGTGCCAGCAGTAGGGATCGACCAGATACGCAGTATTTT. The full variable domain, its missing parts supplied by reference TRBV5-6 and TRBJ2-3, is DAGVTQSPTHLIKTRGQQVTLRCSPKSGHDTVSWYQQALGQGPQFIFQYYEEEERQRGNFPDRFSGHQFPNYSSELNVNALLLGDSALYLCASSRDRPDTQYFGPGTRLTVL.

This clonotype has just a few counts. The V and J genes are TRBV13 and TRBJ2-1; 13 positions agree with TRBD2. CDR3 length equals 19 residues. V dropped 4 bases and J dropped 0; count of bases not matched to a gene: 9. Germline V lookup: CDR1 PRHDT, CDR2 FYEKMQ (reference sequence). CDR3 sequence reads: CASSSTSGRTYGSYNEQFF. CDR3 in DNA: TGTGCCAGCAGCTCGACTAGCGGGAGGACTTATGGCTCCTACAATGAGCAGTTCTTC.

The DNA for the CDR3 is TGTGCCAGCAGTTTGCCCGGGTTGGAAAAACTGTTTTTT. Its protein product is CASSLPGLEKLFF. The rearrangement joins TRBV28 to TRBJ1-4; D ambiguous. Germline V CDR1 and CDR2: MDHEN, SYDVKM. Trimming removed 3 bases at V and 8 bases at J, with 10 bases between. CDR3 length: 13 residues.

The chain employs TRBV7-6 and TRBJ2-2; 14 nucleotides line up with TRBD2. The trim removed 1 base at V and 6 bases at J, leaving 7 bases unmatched. Germline V gene data show CDR1 as SGHVS and CDR2 as FNYEAQ. The CDR3 runs 18 residues. CDR3 nucleotide sequence: TGTGCCAGCAGCTTAGTTGTCGGGACTAGCGGGAGTTCCGGGGAGCTGTTTTTT. The encoded protein is CASSLVVGTSGSSGELFF.

This clonotype was observed a handful of times. The V and J genes are TRBV7-9 and TRBJ1-4, with D hard to call. This CDR3 is 13 amino acids long. Germline CDR1 and CDR2: SEHNR and FQNEAQ (reference sequence). Trimming took 0 bases from V and 7 from J, leaving 6 bases between them. The CDR3 protein is CASSLAATEKLFF. CDR3 DNA: TGTGCCAGCAGCTTAGCGGCAACTGAAAAACTGTTTTTT. The whole variable domain, remainder taken from reference TRBV7-9 and TRBJ1-4, is DTGVSQNPRHKITKRGQNVTFRCDPISEHNRLYWYRQTLGQGPEFLTYFQNEAQLEKSRLLSDRFSAERPKGSFSTLEIQRTEQGDSAMYLCASSLAATEKLFFGSGTQLSVL.

This chain joins TRBV20-1 and TRBJ2-4; possible D gene TRBD2, 6 bases. The CDR3 contains 16 residues. V was shortened by 2 bases and J by 0 bases, with 14 bases between the two germline ends. The V gene's germline CDR1 is DFQATT and CDR2 SNEGSKA (reference sequence). This chain's CDR3 is CSARPPRGVAKNIQYF. As DNA, the CDR3 is TGCAGTGCTAGACCCCCTCGCGGGGTAGCCAAAAACATTCAGTACTTC.

V gene TRBV6-5 combines with J gene TRBJ2-3; TRBD2 aligns across 11 bases. V was pared by 3 bases and J by 2 bases, with 13 bases of the junction left unmatched. The CDR3 covers 19 residues. The germline gives CDR1 MNHEY, CDR2 SVGAGI. CDR3 amino acids: CASSYRRLLAGGTTDTQYF. CDR3 in DNA: TGTGCCAGCAGTTATCGACGACTCCTAGCGGGAGGAACCACAGATACGCAGTATTTT.